Here is one TCR beta chain with its context. Its antigen remains unidentified. Germline loops: CDR1 DFQATT, CDR2 SNEGSKA (reference sequence). This CDR3 region has 13 residues. The ends lost 3 bases at V and 3 bases at J; junction bases unmatched: 3. Genomic DNA constituted the template upon which TCR beta VDJ and CDR3 profiling was performed. TCRdb re-analysed the reads in MiXCR, keeping a single row per CDR3 protein. The sample shows fewer than 200,000 distinct CDR3 sequences, over 55% of them seen only once. Patients picked for sequencing had shown CD8+CD57+ cell expansion detected by flow cytometry. These data are taken from a study of CD8+CD57+ T cells in acquired aplastic anemia. The study's findings and limits: CD8+ Simpson's diversity showed no significant patient-control difference.

The source is a human donor with aplastic anemia. Material: sorted CD4+, CD8+, or CD8+CD57+ T cells (not recorded which) from PBMCs. The gene calls are TRBV20-1 and TRBJ2-7; 9 nucleotides match TRBD1. Here the CDR3 DNA reads TGCAGTGCTAGGGGACAGGGAATCTACGAGCAGTACTTC. Its translation: CSARGQGIYEQYF.